One sample yielded the 16 T cell receptor beta chains listed below, sequenced in a study of blood T cell repertoires in COVID-19. The table came from immunoSEQ multiplex PCR; TCRdb's copy has only in-frame clones and leaves some out. The table has approximately 470,000 clones, roughly 90% seen once. Sequencing input: PBMCs or T cells enriched from blood (not recorded which). Receptors were obtained from a woman aged 18-29 years who had recovered from COVID-19.

The chain recombines TRBV12-3 or TRBV12-4 with TRBJ1-1, with D possibly matching TRBD1 (6 bases). The CDR3 loop spans 13 amino acids. Deletions cut 7 bases from V and 8 bases from J, with 17 bases between. CDR3 amino acids: CASTLGGGREAFF. Written as DNA, the CDR3 is TGTGCCAGCACTTTGGGCGGGGGCAGGGAAGCTTTCTTT.

The chain couples TRBV5-1 to TRBJ1-3; no definite D call. This CDR3 region has 13 residues. V was trimmed by 2 bases and J by 0 bases, leaving 3 bases between them. Germline CDR1 and CDR2: SGHRS and YFSETQ. CDR3 amino acids: CASSFNSGNTIYF. The DNA for the CDR3 is TGCGCCAGCAGCTTTAACTCTGGAAACACCATATATTTT.

This clone was found a few times. The V gene is TRBV5-1, the J gene TRBJ1-1, with TRBD1 matching 10 bases. Germline loops: CDR1 SGHRS, CDR2 YFSETQ. Trimming at V came to 8 bases and at J to 4 bases, leaving 8 bases not matched to a gene. CDR3 length: 14 residues. In DNA, the CDR3 is TGCGCCAGTTCGGACAGGGGGGAAATCACTGAAGCTTTCTTT. Translated: CASSDRGEITEAFF.

The J gene is TRBJ1-2, the V gene TRBV24-1; 8 nucleotides align to TRBD1. The germline V gene has CDR1 KGHDR and CDR2 SFDVKD. The trim removed 4 bases at V and 3 bases at J, leaving 18 bases unmatched. The CDR3 covers 19 residues. The CDR3 nucleotides read TGTGCCACCAGTGAAGTCACGGGGACAGGCATAAGCGGTCACTATGGCTACACCTTC. The encoded protein is CATSEVTGTGISGHYGYTF.

V usage is TRBV5-1 and J usage is TRBJ1-2; no reliable D call. The CDR3 is 13 residues long. Germline CDR1 and CDR2: SGHRS and YFSETQ. The V end lost 4 bases, the J end lost 2 bases, and 9 bases lay between the germline ends. CDR3 amino acids: CASSTLENYGYTF. The CDR3 coding sequence is TGCGCCAGCAGCACCCTAGAGAACTATGGCTACACCTTC.

The CDR3 protein is CASSYNSGGTDTQYF. CDR3 nucleotide sequence: TGCGCCAGCAGCTATAATAGCGGGGGCACAGATACGCAGTATTTT. The V and J genes are TRBV5-1 and TRBJ2-3; TRBD2 aligns across 8 bases. The germline V gene encodes CDR1 SGHRS and CDR2 YFSETQ. CDR3 length: 15 amino acids. J lost 1 base, V lost 3 bases, and 4 bases had no gene match.

The chain is built from TRBV20-1 and TRBJ1-4; D possibly corresponds to TRBD1 (5 bases). The CDR3 loop spans 13 amino acids. Germline loops: CDR1 DFQATT, CDR2 SNEGSKA (reference sequence). V gave up 3 bases and J gave up 6 bases, with 11 bases separating them. Here the CDR3 reads CSASGRVYEKLFF. For the CDR3, the DNA is TGCAGTGCTAGTGGCAGGGTTTATGAAAAACTGTTTTTT.

The CDR3 bases are TGTGCCACCCGGGACGGGGGAACTCCCTACGAGCAGTACTTC. Encoded protein: CATRDGGTPYEQYF. This rearrangement joins TRBV28 to TRBJ2-7, with D perhaps matching TRBD2 (6 bases). The germline V gene encodes CDR1 MDHEN and CDR2 SYDVKM. Trimming pared 10 bases from V and 2 bases from J, leaving 18 bases between. The CDR3 length is 14 residues.

The chain has TRBV7-6 and TRBJ2-3; a possible D gene is TRBD2 (6 bases). The V end lost 4 bases, the J end lost 6 bases, and 14 bases lay between the germline ends. Germline V gives CDR1 SGHVS, CDR2 FNYEAQ. There are 14 residues in the CDR3. The DNA for the CDR3 is TGTGCCAGCAGCTATTCGGGGGAAATGGATACGCAGTATTTT. Translation: CASSYSGEMDTQYF.

The chain is built from TRBV7-8 and TRBJ1-2; unclear D gene. The V gene's germline CDR1 is SGHVS and CDR2 FQNEAQ. Trimming left V 0 bases short and J 5 bases short, with 7 bases between. The CDR3 totals 13 residues. The CDR3 loop is CASSLADWYGYTF. CDR3 bases: TGTGCCAGCAGCTTAGCGGACTGGTATGGCTACACCTTC.

This chain links TRBV3-1 (or the pseudogene TRBV3-2) with TRBJ1-2; possibly TRBD1 for D (5 bases). The CDR3 loop spans 17 amino acids. Per the germline V gene, CDR1 is LGHDT and CDR2 is YNNKEL (reference sequence). Trimming pared 0 bases from V and 6 bases from J, leaving 20 bases between. This CDR3 is CASSQDTIGHRINGYTF. CDR3 sequence (DNA): TGTGCCAGCAGCCAAGATACGATAGGACACCGGATCAATGGCTACACCTTC.

The J gene is TRBJ1-2, the V gene TRBV7-2; D is undetermined. CDR3 length: 15 amino acids. The germline V and J ends were trimmed by 8 bases and 5 bases, with 21 bases remaining between them. Germline assignment: CDR1 SGHTA and CDR2 FQGNSA. The CDR3 reads CASLTQPTDNYGYTF. The CDR3 bases are TGTGCCAGCCTAACCCAACCCACAGACAATTATGGCTACACCTTC.

V is TRBV2 and J is TRBJ2-5; 13 bases map to TRBD2. CDR1 and CDR2 from the germline V gene are SNHLY and FYNNEI. CDR3 size: 17 residues. V shed 4 bases and J 0 bases; nucleotides not matched to a gene: 5. The CDR3, as DNA: TGTGCCAGCAGTGGACTAGCGGGGGGTGCCCACCAAGAGACCCAGTACTTC. It encodes CASSGLAGGAHQETQYF. Full variable domain (outside the CDR3, taken from reference TRBV2 and TRBJ2-5): EPEVTQTPSHQVTQMGQEVILRCVPISNHLYFYWYRQILGQKVEFLVSFYNNEISEKSEIFDDQFSVERPDGSNFTLKIRSTKLEDSAMYFCASSGLAGGAHQETQYFGPGTRLLVL.

The chain joins TRBV7-9 to TRBJ1-2; TRBD1 agrees at 7 bases. CDR3 length: 17 residues. CDR1 SEHNR and CDR2 FQNEAQ come from the germline V gene (reference sequence). Trimming removed 1 base from V and 0 bases from J; junction bases left unmatched: 8. The CDR3 protein is CASSLESGTDTNYGYTF. CDR3 DNA: TGTGCCAGCAGCTTAGAATCAGGGACAGATACTAACTATGGCTACACCTTC.

The V call is TRBV12-5, the J call TRBJ1-1; possibly TRBD1 for D (5 bases). The germline V gene encodes CDR1 LGHNT and CDR2 FRNRAP. The CDR3 runs 14 residues. V was shortened by 5 bases and J by 3 bases, with 13 bases between the two germline ends. For the CDR3, the DNA is TGTGCTAGTGGTCCCGTGGGGCTGTACACTGAAGCTTTCTTT. Encoded protein: CASGPVGLYTEAFF. Full variable domain (missing parts from reference TRBV12-5 and TRBJ1-1): DARVTQTPRHKVTEMGQEVTMRCQPILGHNTVFWYRQTMMQGLELLAYFRNRAPLDDSGMPKDRFSAEMPDATLATLKIQPSEPRDSAVYFCASGPVGLYTEAFFGQGTRLTVV.

This rearrangement joins TRBV2 to TRBJ2-7; TRBD1 matches 8 bases. The trim removed 6 bases at V and 6 bases at J, leaving 10 bases unmatched. CDR3 length equals 14 residues. Germline V lookup: CDR1 SNHLY, CDR2 FYNNEI. CDR3 bases: TGTGCCAGCAGCGCCCGGACAGGGTTGGGCGAGCAGTACTTC. Translating gives CASSARTGLGEQYF.